The T cell receptor beta chain under discussion was sequenced for a study of CD8+ T cells in alopecia areata. Study-level information: Among treated patients, oral tofacitinib was administered at 5 to 10 mg twice daily. Patients given treatment had severity scored by the percentage of scalp area affected.

Reverse transcription of extracted RNA yielded cDNA, which provided the sequencing template. TCRdb keeps only in-frame clones here, not all; method: immunoSEQ multiplex PCR. The sample gives 170,000 or so clones, about 60% of which show up once; around 13% is in the top ten. Trimming cost V 2 bases and J 3 bases, with 11 bases left between them. CDR3 length: 14 residues. Germline assignment: CDR1 SGHDT and CDR2 YYEEEE. Treatment defined: oral pan-JAK inhibitor, 5-10 mg twice daily. The receptor's source is a human donor with alopecia areata. V is TRBV5-6 and J is TRBJ1-1; D gene ambiguous. This specimen was CD8+ T cells sorted from blood, taken at week 24, from a patient treated with tofacitinib. CDR3 residues: CASSLSFSYTEAFF. The DNA of the CDR3 is TGTGCCAGCAGCTTAAGTTTCTCGTACACTGAAGCTTTCTTT.